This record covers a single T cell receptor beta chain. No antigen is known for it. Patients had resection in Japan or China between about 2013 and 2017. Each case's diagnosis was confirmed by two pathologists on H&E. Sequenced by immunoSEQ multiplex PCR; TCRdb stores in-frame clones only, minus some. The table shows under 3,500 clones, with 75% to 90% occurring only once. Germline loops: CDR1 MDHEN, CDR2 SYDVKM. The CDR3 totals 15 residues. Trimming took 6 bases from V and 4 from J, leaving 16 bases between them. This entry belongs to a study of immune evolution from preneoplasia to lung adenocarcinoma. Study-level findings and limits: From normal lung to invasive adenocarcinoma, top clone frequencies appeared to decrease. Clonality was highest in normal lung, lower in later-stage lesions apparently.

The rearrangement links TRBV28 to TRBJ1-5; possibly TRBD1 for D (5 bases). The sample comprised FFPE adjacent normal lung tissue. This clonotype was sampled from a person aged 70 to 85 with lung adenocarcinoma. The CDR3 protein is CASSRLGQGNQPQHF. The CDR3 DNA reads TGTGCCAGCAGCCGTCTGGGGCAGGGTAATCAGCCCCAGCATTTT.